This T cell receptor beta chain was captured in a study of control samples from healthy donors and cancer patients. Germline CDR1 LGHDT, CDR2 YNNKEL (reference sequence). J gave up 6 bases and V 2 bases, and 9 bases lay outside the gene matches. There are 17 residues in the CDR3. The assay was immunoSEQ multiplex PCR, and TCRdb's table has in-frame clones only and misses some. In the table there are 55,000 to 85,000 clones, about 89% of which are singletons. The genes are TRBV3-1 (or the pseudogene TRBV3-2) and TRBJ2-3, with 12 bases aligning to TRBD2. The source is a woman in her fifties or sixties with head and neck cancer. Material for sequencing was PBMCs. The CDR3 here is CASSQWSSGGGDDTQYF. CDR3 nucleotides: TGTGCCAGCAGCCAATGGTCTAGCGGGGGGGGCGACGATACGCAGTATTTT.